These T cell receptor beta chains were read from a single sample in a study of T cell changes during pregnancy in multiple sclerosis. The method was immunoSEQ multiplex PCR; TCRdb's version includes in-frame clones alone and lacks a portion of them. The repertoire holds 85,000 to 90,000 clones, with approximately 95% as singletons. Sequenced here: peripheral blood, sampled after pregnancy. Receptors originate from a female donor in good health, enrolled as a control in a pregnancy study. Both conserved end residues are part of each CDR3. Each record gives: clone size, V gene, J gene, D gene, CDR3 DNA, CDR3 protein. The D gene is left open where the match is weak. Clone size is shown for a subset of rows, as once, few, many or a class of expanded clone.

NA	TRBV5-5	TRBJ2-7	NA	TGTGCCAGCAGCTCGGGACTTCTCTACGAGCAGTACTTC	CASSSGLLYEQYF
NA	TRBV28	TRBJ1-2	TRBD1	TGTGCCAGCAGTTTATCGGTAACAGGGGGAAACTATGGCTACACCTTC	CASSLSVTGGNYGYTF
NA	TRBV13	TRBJ2-6	TRBD1	TGTGCCAGCAGCCCACAGGGGGCTGCTGGGGCCAACGTCCTGACTTTC	CASSPQGAAGANVLTF
NA	TRBV28	TRBJ1-1	NA	TGTGCCAGCACTTCGGGGGGGGATGAGGAGGCTGAAGCTTTCTTT	CASTSGGDEEAEAFF
NA	TRBV28	TRBJ2-1	TRBD2	TGTGCCAGCAGTTTGGGCGGGAGGAATGAGCAGTTCTTC	CASSLGGRNEQFF
NA	TRBV4-2	TRBJ2-5	TRBD2	TGTGCCAGCAGCCAAGATCGGCTAGCGGAAGAGACCCAGTACTTC	CASSQDRLAEETQYF
NA	TRBV6-5	TRBJ2-7	TRBD1	TGTGCCAGCACCAAGGGACAGGGAAGGGACGAGCAGTACTTC	CASTKGQGRDEQYF
NA	TRBV28	TRBJ1-5	NA	TGTGCCTCGATAGAGGGAACAGGGAAGTTTCGTCAGCCCCAGCATTTT	CASIEGTGKFRQPQHF
NA	TRBV12-5	TRBJ2-1	TRBD1	TGTGCTAGTGCCTTGGACAGGCAAAATGAGCAGTTCTTC	CASALDRQNEQFF
NA	TRBV11-2	TRBJ1-1	NA	TGTGCCAGCAGCTTAGAGTATATTCTGAACACTGAAGCTTTCTTT	CASSLEYILNTEAFF
NA	TRBV27	TRBJ1-5	TRBD1	TGTGCCAGCAGTTTCGCAGGGGGCGGTCAGCCCCAGCATTTT	CASSFAGGGQPQHF
NA	TRBV7-2	TRBJ2-7	NA	TGTGCCAGCAGCTTAGCGGTTAGAAACGAGCAGTACTTC	CASSLAVRNEQYF
NA	TRBV27	TRBJ1-1	TRBD1	TGTGCCAGCAGGACAGGGGCTCTGACAGCTTTCTTT	CASRTGALTAFF
NA	TRBV27	TRBJ1-5	TRBD1	TGTGCCAGCAAATGGACAGGGGGCTACAATCAGCCCCAGCATTTT	CASKWTGGYNQPQHF
NA	TRBV29-1	TRBJ2-5	NA	TGCAGCGTCAAACCTGATCCGGGGGAGACCCAGTACTTC	CSVKPDPGETQYF
NA	TRBV5-1	TRBJ2-2	NA	TGCGCCAGCAGCTCTAAGACAACGAACACCGGGGAGCTGTTTTTT	CASSSKTTNTGELFF
NA	TRBV2	TRBJ2-7	TRBD2	TGTGCCAGCAGGGGCCGGAGCGGGGGGTACGAGCAGTACTTC	CASRGRSGGYEQYF
once	TRBV4-1	TRBJ1-3	NA	TGCGCCAGCAGCCCGGGACAAAATCGAAACACCATATATTTT	CASSPGQNRNTIYF
NA	TRBV5-4	TRBJ2-7	TRBD1	TGTGCCAGCAGCTTTGGCAGGGGGCAGGAGCAGTACTTC	CASSFGRGQEQYF
NA	TRBV10-3	TRBJ2-1	TRBD1	TGTGCCATCAGTTCGGGACAGGACAATGAGCAGTTCTTC	CAISSGQDNEQFF
NA	TRBV6-1	TRBJ2-7	NA	TGTGCCAGCAGTCCAGAGGGATACTACGAGCAGTACTTC	CASSPEGYYEQYF
once	TRBV5-6	TRBJ2-3	TRBD1	TGTGCCAGCAGCTATCAGGACAGGGACTCAGATACGCAGTATTTT	CASSYQDRDSDTQYF
NA	TRBV27	TRBJ2-6	NA	TGTGCCAGCAGTTTCCGGTTCGGTGGGGCTGCCGGGGCCAACGTCCTGACTTTC	CASSFRFGGAAGANVLTF
once	TRBV19	TRBJ1-1	TRBD1	TGTGCCAGTACCCCTCGGGGCGCCGGGACAGGGGGCGCGGGAACTGAAGCTTTCTTT	CASTPRGAGTGGAGTEAFF
NA	TRBV2	TRBJ2-1	NA	TGTGCCAGCAGTGAACAGTTGTACAATGAGCAGTTCTTC	CASSEQLYNEQFF
NA	TRBV6-4	TRBJ2-7	NA	TGTGCCAGCAGTGACTCGGCACTCCATCACAGGGAATTC	CASSDSALHHREF
NA	TRBV4-2	TRBJ2-2	TRBD2	TGTGCCAGCAGCCAACGACTAGCGGGATTGGGCACCGGGGAGCTGTTTTTT	CASSQRLAGLGTGELFF
NA	TRBV5-4	TRBJ2-7	TRBD1	TGTGCCAGCAGCGGTCCGGGACAGGGTATCTACGAGCAGTACTTC	CASSGPGQGIYEQYF
NA	TRBV6-1	TRBJ2-3	NA	TGTGCCAGCACTCTCGCAGATACGCAGTATTTT	CASTLADTQYF
NA	TRBV5-1	TRBJ2-3	NA	TGCGCCAGCAGCTTGCAGGGTATCCCAGATACGCAGTATTTT	CASSLQGIPDTQYF
NA	TRBV19	TRBJ1-1	NA	TGTGCCAGTAGTATAGTGGGCAATTTAAACACTGAAGCTTTCTTT	CASSIVGNLNTEAFF
NA	TRBV7-2	TRBJ2-1	NA	TGTGCCAGCAGCTTCCAGCGGACTACCAATGAGCAGTTCTTC	CASSFQRTTNEQFF
NA	TRBV27	TRBJ2-2	NA	TGTGCCAGCAGTTCCAATACAGGCGGCCCCACCGGGGAGCTGTTTTTT	CASSSNTGGPTGELFF